This TCR beta chain originates from a study of blood T cell repertoires in COVID-19. Study-wide background: From the United States, Italy and Spain came samples of acute and convalescent COVID-19.

There are 15 residues in the CDR3. Trimming cost V 0 bases and J 8 bases; bases outside gene matches: 6. Looked up from germline, CDR1 is LGHNA and CDR2 is YSLEER. Profiled with immunoSEQ multiplex PCR; TCRdb holds only in-frame clones, not every one. The sample holds roughly 120,000 clones, roughly 80% seen once. This clonotype originated in a human donor in a cohort sampled during active or convalescent COVID-19. Sequencing was carried out using peripheral blood. V is TRBV4-3 and J is TRBJ1-2, with TRBD1 identical over 10 bases. CDR3 residues: CASSQDGGQGKGYTF. The CDR3 nucleotides are TGCGCCAGCAGCCAAGATGGGGGACAGGGGAAAGGCTACACCTTC.